Listed below are T cell receptor beta chains from one sample, sequenced in a study of T cell changes during pregnancy in multiple sclerosis. Produced via immunoSEQ multiplex PCR; TCRdb's table is partial and in-frame only. The sample lists roughly 20,000 clones; 85% to 90% were seen once. Material: CD8+ T cells from peripheral blood mononuclear cells, obtained in the third trimester of pregnancy. The receptors come from a female donor in good health, enrolled as a control in a pregnancy study. The CDR3 runs from the conserved cysteine through the conserved F or W. The D gene is left open where the match is weak. Part of the rows lack a size; the others show once, few, many or a class for expanded clones.

CDR3 DNA: TGTGCCACCAGCACATACGGGAAGACCTACAATGAGCAGTTCTTC
CDR3 protein: CATSTYGKTYNEQFF
clone size: NA
D gene: NA
V gene: TRBV15
J gene: TRBJ2-1

CDR3 DNA: TGTGCCAGCAGACCTCCCGGGGTGACGGGCACTGAAGCTTTCTTT
CDR3 protein: CASRPPGVTGTEAFF
clone size: NA
D gene: NA
V gene: TRBV28
J gene: TRBJ1-1

CDR3 DNA: TGTGCCAGAATTCGGGGACAGGGTCTCGGGGCTTTCTTT
CDR3 protein: CARIRGQGLGAFF
clone size: few
D gene: TRBD1
V gene: TRBV19
J gene: TRBJ1-1

CDR3 DNA: TGTGCCAGCAGCAAAGTGGACAAAGCAGATACGCAGTATTTT
CDR3 protein: CASSKVDKADTQYF
clone size: NA
D gene: NA
V gene: TRBV21-1
J gene: TRBJ2-3

CDR3 DNA: TGTGCCACCAGCAGAGTTCGTTCCAGGGGGCTGAACACTGAAGCTTTCTTT
CDR3 protein: CATSRVRSRGLNTEAFF
clone size: NA
D gene: TRBD1
V gene: TRBV15
J gene: TRBJ1-1

CDR3 DNA: TGTGCCAGCAGTGAAGCAGCGGGAGATACGCAGTATTTT
CDR3 protein: CASSEAAGDTQYF
clone size: NA
D gene: NA
V gene: TRBV2
J gene: TRBJ2-3

CDR3 DNA: TGCGCCAGCAGCCATGGGGGGGGCGGCACCTACGAGCAGTACTTC
CDR3 protein: CASSHGGGGTYEQYF
clone size: NA
D gene: NA
V gene: TRBV4-1
J gene: TRBJ2-7

CDR3 DNA: TGTGCCAGCAGCTCCACCTCCGGGACAGGGGTTGAAAAACTGTTTTTT
CDR3 protein: CASSSTSGTGVEKLFF
clone size: NA
D gene: TRBD1
V gene: TRBV7-8
J gene: TRBJ1-4

CDR3 DNA: TGTGCCAGCAAGAAGAGCGAGCAGTACTTC
CDR3 protein: CASKKSEQYF
clone size: NA
D gene: NA
V gene: TRBV6-1
J gene: TRBJ2-7

CDR3 DNA: TGTGCCAGCAGTGAAGCCAGGGGGCAGAACACTGAAGCTTTCTTT
CDR3 protein: CASSEARGQNTEAFF
clone size: NA
D gene: TRBD1
V gene: TRBV6-1
J gene: TRBJ1-1

CDR3 DNA: TGTGCCAGCACCCTGACGGGGAACACTGAAGCTTTCTTT
CDR3 protein: CASTLTGNTEAFF
clone size: NA
D gene: NA
V gene: TRBV5-6
J gene: TRBJ1-1

CDR3 DNA: TGTGCCAGCAGCGTTTGGGACAGTTCTGCAACTAATGAAAAACTGTTTTTT
CDR3 protein: CASSVWDSSATNEKLFF
clone size: NA
D gene: TRBD1
V gene: TRBV9
J gene: TRBJ1-4

CDR3 DNA: TGCGCCAGCAGCCAAGGGTTCAGGACTAACTATGGCTACACCTTC
CDR3 protein: CASSQGFRTNYGYTF
clone size: once
D gene: NA
V gene: TRBV4-3
J gene: TRBJ1-2

CDR3 DNA: TGCGCCAGCAGCCAAGTAGCGGACTACTCCTACGAGCAGTACTTC
CDR3 protein: CASSQVADYSYEQYF
clone size: few
D gene: NA
V gene: TRBV5-5
J gene: TRBJ2-7

CDR3 DNA: TGCGCCAGCAGCTTGGCCTCCGACTATGCCTCAAATGAGCAGTTCTTC
CDR3 protein: CASSLASDYASNEQFF
clone size: NA
D gene: NA
V gene: TRBV5-1
J gene: TRBJ2-1

CDR3 DNA: TGTGCCAGCAGTGAAGGGAGGGCCCACGAGCAGTACTTC
CDR3 protein: CASSEGRAHEQYF
clone size: NA
D gene: TRBD2
V gene: TRBV25-1
J gene: TRBJ2-7

CDR3 DNA: TGTGCCAGCAGCGTAGATGCTAGCTTGGGCTACGAGCAGTACTTC
CDR3 protein: CASSVDASLGYEQYF
clone size: NA
D gene: NA
V gene: TRBV9
J gene: TRBJ2-7

CDR3 DNA: TGTGCCAGCAGTGAATACATTAGCAGGGTAGAGACCCAGTACTTC
CDR3 protein: CASSEYISRVETQYF
clone size: NA
D gene: NA
V gene: TRBV6-1
J gene: TRBJ2-5

CDR3 DNA: TGTGCCAGCAGCTTAAGGCTAGCGGGCACAGATACGCAGTATTTT
CDR3 protein: CASSLRLAGTDTQYF
clone size: NA
D gene: TRBD2
V gene: TRBV7-3
J gene: TRBJ2-3

CDR3 DNA: TGTGCCAGCAGCTTAGGCCTAGCGGGAGTGATGTTCTTC
CDR3 protein: CASSLGLAGVMFF
clone size: NA
D gene: TRBD2
V gene: TRBV11-3
J gene: TRBJ2-1

CDR3 DNA: TGTGCCAGTAGTTCGGGACTCAATCTCTACGAGCAGTACTTC
CDR3 protein: CASSSGLNLYEQYF
clone size: NA
D gene: NA
V gene: TRBV19
J gene: TRBJ2-7

CDR3 DNA: TGTGCCAGCTCACCAGGGCGGGGGGGCTACGAGCAGTACTTC
CDR3 protein: CASSPGRGGYEQYF
clone size: once
D gene: TRBD2
V gene: TRBV18
J gene: TRBJ2-7

CDR3 DNA: TGTGCCAGCAGCTTGAGCGGGAGCCCCGATACGCAGTATTTT
CDR3 protein: CASSLSGSPDTQYF
clone size: once
D gene: TRBD2
V gene: TRBV7-9
J gene: TRBJ2-3

CDR3 DNA: TGTGCCAGCAGCCAAGATCGGGGGGTCACCTATGGCTACACCTTC
CDR3 protein: CASSQDRGVTYGYTF
clone size: NA
D gene: NA
V gene: TRBV4-2
J gene: TRBJ1-2

CDR3 DNA: TGTGCCATCAGTGGGCCGGGAACCGATCAGTACAATGAGCAGTTCTTC
CDR3 protein: CAISGPGTDQYNEQFF
clone size: NA
D gene: NA
V gene: TRBV10-3
J gene: TRBJ2-1

CDR3 DNA: TGTGCCAGCAGGGGGGTGGGGAGGACTGAAGCTTTCTTT
CDR3 protein: CASRGVGRTEAFF
clone size: NA
D gene: NA
V gene: TRBV5-6
J gene: TRBJ1-1

CDR3 DNA: TGTGCCAGCAGCTACCCACGGGACGGGAGCTCTGGAAACACCATATATTTT
CDR3 protein: CASSYPRDGSSGNTIYF
clone size: NA
D gene: NA
V gene: TRBV7-8
J gene: TRBJ1-3

CDR3 DNA: TGTGCCATCAGTGAAGGGGGCTACTATGGCTACACCTTC
CDR3 protein: CAISEGGYYGYTF
clone size: NA
D gene: TRBD1
V gene: TRBV10-3
J gene: TRBJ1-2

CDR3 DNA: TGTGCCAGCAGTTACTCCCCACCGGGGGCTTTCTTT
CDR3 protein: CASSYSPPGAFF
clone size: NA
D gene: NA
V gene: TRBV6-5
J gene: TRBJ1-1

CDR3 DNA: TGTGCCAGCAGCCTCGGACTAGCGGAATACAATGAGCAGTTCTTC
CDR3 protein: CASSLGLAEYNEQFF
clone size: once
D gene: TRBD2
V gene: TRBV9
J gene: TRBJ2-1

CDR3 DNA: TGTGCCAGCAGCCTGGGGCCATTTGGGTCAGGCTACGAGCAGTACTTC
CDR3 protein: CASSLGPFGSGYEQYF
clone size: NA
D gene: NA
V gene: TRBV7-3
J gene: TRBJ2-7

CDR3 DNA: TGTGCCATCAGTGAGGGACAGGGTACGACAGATACGCAGTATTTT
CDR3 protein: CAISEGQGTTDTQYF
clone size: NA
D gene: TRBD1
V gene: TRBV10-3
J gene: TRBJ2-3

CDR3 DNA: TGTGCCAGCAGTTTACGATTTGGCCTAGCGCTGCGGGGTGAGCAGTTCTTC
CDR3 protein: CASSLRFGLALRGEQFF
clone size: NA
D gene: NA
V gene: TRBV27
J gene: TRBJ2-1

CDR3 DNA: TGTGCCAGCAGCGTAGGGGAGGGAACCCCTAATGAGCAGTTCTTC
CDR3 protein: CASSVGEGTPNEQFF
clone size: NA
D gene: TRBD2
V gene: TRBV9
J gene: TRBJ2-1

CDR3 DNA: TGTGCCAGTACCCCCTTACAGGGGGCAAGCAATCAGCCCCAGCATTTT
CDR3 protein: CASTPLQGASNQPQHF
clone size: NA
D gene: TRBD1
V gene: TRBV19
J gene: TRBJ1-5

CDR3 DNA: TGTGCCAGCGCTAGCGGGGCTACTTACAATGAGCAGTTCTTC
CDR3 protein: CASASGATYNEQFF
clone size: NA
D gene: TRBD2
V gene: TRBV6-4
J gene: TRBJ2-1

CDR3 DNA: TGTGCCACCAGCACCGGACACTCCTCCGAGCAGTACTTC
CDR3 protein: CATSTGHSSEQYF
clone size: NA
D gene: NA
V gene: TRBV15
J gene: TRBJ2-7

CDR3 DNA: TGTGCCAGTAGTATAGGGGACAGGGTGGTTCAGCCCCAGCATTTT
CDR3 protein: CASSIGDRVVQPQHF
clone size: NA
D gene: TRBD1
V gene: TRBV19
J gene: TRBJ1-5

CDR3 DNA: TGTGCCAGCAGCTTAACAGGGCCGAACGAGCAGTACTTC
CDR3 protein: CASSLTGPNEQYF
clone size: NA
D gene: NA
V gene: TRBV7-9
J gene: TRBJ2-7

CDR3 DNA: TGCGCCAGCAGCCTTCCCGGCCCCCGGGCACCCCTCCACTTT
CDR3 protein: CASSLPGPRAPLHF
clone size: NA
D gene: NA
V gene: TRBV5-1
J gene: TRBJ1-6

CDR3 DNA: TGTGCCAGCAGCCGCCTGACAGGGGGCGGTTCACCCCTCCACTTT
CDR3 protein: CASSRLTGGGSPLHF
clone size: NA
D gene: TRBD1
V gene: TRBV7-9
J gene: TRBJ1-6

CDR3 DNA: TGTGCCAGCAGTGACGGGACAGGGGGCACTGAAGCTTTCTTT
CDR3 protein: CASSDGTGGTEAFF
clone size: many
D gene: TRBD1
V gene: TRBV6-4
J gene: TRBJ1-1

CDR3 DNA: TGTGCCAGCAGCTTACAGGGGGTTCAAGAGACCCAGTACTTC
CDR3 protein: CASSLQGVQETQYF
clone size: NA
D gene: TRBD1
V gene: TRBV7-9
J gene: TRBJ2-5

CDR3 DNA: TGTGCCAGCACCCCTACGACAGGGAACTATGGCTACACCTTC
CDR3 protein: CASTPTTGNYGYTF
clone size: NA
D gene: TRBD1
V gene: TRBV6-5
J gene: TRBJ1-2

CDR3 DNA: TGTGCCAGCAGCCGTAGCGGGGCGAACACCGGGGAGCTGTTTTTT
CDR3 protein: CASSRSGANTGELFF
clone size: NA
D gene: TRBD2
V gene: TRBV6-5
J gene: TRBJ2-2

CDR3 DNA: TGCGCCAGCAGCCAAGAACAGGGGGCCATGGGAGAGCAGTACTTC
CDR3 protein: CASSQEQGAMGEQYF
clone size: NA
D gene: TRBD1
V gene: TRBV4-1
J gene: TRBJ2-7

CDR3 DNA: TGTGCCAGCAAAACCGGGACAGGAGACACAGATACGCAGTATTTT
CDR3 protein: CASKTGTGDTDTQYF
clone size: NA
D gene: TRBD1
V gene: TRBV5-5
J gene: TRBJ2-3

CDR3 DNA: TGTGCCACGGGGACTTCGAACACCGGGGAGCTGTTTTTT
CDR3 protein: CATGTSNTGELFF
clone size: NA
D gene: NA
V gene: TRBV7-9
J gene: TRBJ2-2

CDR3 DNA: TGTGCCAGCAGTAAGACTAGCAGGGTTGGATACAATGAGCAGTTCTTC
CDR3 protein: CASSKTSRVGYNEQFF
clone size: NA
D gene: TRBD2
V gene: TRBV27
J gene: TRBJ2-1

CDR3 DNA: TGTGCCAGCAGCTTCCCGACAGTTCCTAACTATGGCTACACCTTC
CDR3 protein: CASSFPTVPNYGYTF
clone size: NA
D gene: NA
V gene: TRBV7-9
J gene: TRBJ1-2

CDR3 DNA: TGTGCCAGCAGTGTAGGAGGGACAGGCGGCAATCAGCCCCAGCATTTT
CDR3 protein: CASSVGGTGGNQPQHF
clone size: NA
D gene: TRBD1
V gene: TRBV27
J gene: TRBJ1-5

CDR3 DNA: TGTGCCAGCAGTTCCATCCTCGGGAGAGGGTACAATGAGCAGTTCTTC
CDR3 protein: CASSSILGRGYNEQFF
clone size: NA
D gene: NA
V gene: TRBV27
J gene: TRBJ2-1